This T cell receptor (beta chain) appears in the sequencing data of a study of T cells in Graves' hyperthyroidism and ophthalmopathy. Lactation, pregnancy, other autoimmune disease or uncontrolled infection excluded patients. The diagnostic basis comprised clinical symptoms, serum thyroxine and TRAb, thyroid ultrasound and orbital computed tomography. The TCR beta CDR3 regions underwent amplification using RNA transcripts as the source. HTBI primers were used for first-round RT-PCR of the TCR CDR3. TCRdb redid the calling of the multiplex PCR reads with MiXCR, one entry per CDR3 protein. The sample consists of some 250,000 distinct CDR3 sequences, 13% to 15% of them appearing once. The sample was blood. This clonotype originated in a woman in her thirties or forties with Graves' hyperthyroidism that later progressed to Graves' ophthalmopathy.

The CDR3 loop is CASATGFGHNEQFF. The CDR3 DNA is TGTGCCAGCGCGACAGGGTTTGGGCACAATGAGCAGTTCTTC. The chain employs TRBV18 and TRBJ2-1, with TRBD1 identical over 7 bases. V shed 8 bases and J 5 bases; nucleotides not matched to a gene: 9. The length of the CDR3 is 14 residues. CDR1 and CDR2 from the germline V gene are KGHSH and LQKENI.